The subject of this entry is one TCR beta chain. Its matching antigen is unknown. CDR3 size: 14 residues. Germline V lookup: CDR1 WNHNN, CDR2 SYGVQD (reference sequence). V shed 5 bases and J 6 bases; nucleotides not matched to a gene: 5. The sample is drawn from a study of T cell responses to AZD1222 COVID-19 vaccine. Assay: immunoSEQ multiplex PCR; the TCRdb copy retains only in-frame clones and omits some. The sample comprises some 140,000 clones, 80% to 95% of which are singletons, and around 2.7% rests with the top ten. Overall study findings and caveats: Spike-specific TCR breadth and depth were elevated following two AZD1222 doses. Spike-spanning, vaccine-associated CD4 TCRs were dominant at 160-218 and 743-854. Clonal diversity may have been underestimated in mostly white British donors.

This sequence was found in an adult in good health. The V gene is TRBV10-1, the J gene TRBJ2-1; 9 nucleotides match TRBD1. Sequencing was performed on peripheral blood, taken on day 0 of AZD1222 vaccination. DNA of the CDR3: TGCGCCAGCAGTCCCGGGACAGGGCTCAATGAGCAGTTCTTC. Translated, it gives CASSPGTGLNEQFF.